The 25 T cell receptor beta chains listed next were all sequenced from one sample in a study of OX40 agonist ivuxolimab in advanced cancers. Assay: immunoSEQ multiplex PCR; the TCRdb copy retains only in-frame clones and omits some. Seen here are 20,000 to 25,000 clones, less than 90% observed once, and the top ten hold 50% to 60%. The sequenced sample was CD4+ or CD8+ T cells sorted from blood, obtained in a trial of the OX40 agonist ivuxolimab. These receptor sequences come from an adult with an advanced solid tumor such as melanoma, head and neck, liver or kidney cancer.

The V call is TRBV4-1, the J call TRBJ2-6; D unclear. The CDR3 extends over 16 amino acids. Trimming removed 0 bases at V and 0 bases at J, with 6 bases between. Germline V CDR1 and CDR2: MGHRA, YSYEKL. CDR3 sequence: CASSQEERSGANVLTF. The CDR3 nucleotides are TGCGCCAGCAGCCAAGAAGAACGCTCTGGGGCCAACGTCCTGACTTTC.

As DNA, the CDR3 is TGTGCCAGCAGTTACGCCCTATACAATGAGCAGTTCTTC. Protein sequence: CASSYALYNEQFF. The chain recombines TRBV6-5 with TRBJ2-1; D is ambiguous. This CDR3 comprises 13 residues. V was cut by 2 bases and J by 4 bases, with 6 bases left in between. The germline gives CDR1 MNHEY, CDR2 SVGAGI.

The chain links TRBV5-6 to TRBJ2-2; no clear D gene. Germline V gives CDR1 SGHDT, CDR2 YYEEEE. CDR3 size: 14 residues. Trimming removed 3 bases at V and 2 bases at J, with 8 bases between. The CDR3: CASSSSVNTGELFF. As DNA, the CDR3 is TGTGCCAGCAGCTCCTCGGTCAACACCGGGGAGCTGTTTTTT.

The chain uses TRBV11-3 and TRBJ2-1; TRBD1 is a possible D gene (6 bases). The germline CDR1 and CDR2 sequences are SGHNT and YENEEA. Trimming stripped 2 bases from V and 1 base from J, with 18 bases between. This CDR3 has 18 amino acids. Here the CDR3 DNA reads TGTGCCAGCAGCTTAACTCCAATGTCAGGGGAGTCCTACAATGAGCAGTTCTTC. Translating gives CASSLTPMSGESYNEQFF.

This sequence joins TRBV7-3 and TRBJ2-1; the match to TRBD1 covers 9 bases. V shed 5 bases, J shed 7 bases, and the junction held 9 bases outside the gene matches. This CDR3 spans 15 amino acids. Germline V gene sequence: CDR1 SGHTA, CDR2 FQGTGA. The CDR3 nucleotides are TGTGCCAGCAGCGAACGGGACAGGGTGGGGAATGAGCAGTTCTTC. Amino acids: CASSERDRVGNEQFF.

This clone has a handful of counts. The chain employs TRBV15 and TRBJ1-5; 10 positions agree with TRBD1. The CDR3 runs 18 residues. V shed 0 bases and J 2 bases; nucleotides not matched to a gene: 7. Germline-derived CDR1 and CDR2 are LNHNV and YYDKDF (reference sequence). The CDR3 loop reads CATSRESGTGVGNQPQHF. The CDR3 nucleotides are TGTGCCACCAGCAGAGAGAGTGGGACAGGGGTCGGCAATCAGCCCCAGCATTTT.

V is TRBV7-9 and J is TRBJ1-2; unclear D gene. Between the trimmed V and J ends, which lost 5 bases and 2 bases, there was a span of 18 bases. The CDR3 is 16 residues long. Germline-derived CDR1 and CDR2 are SEHNR and FQNEAQ (reference sequence). CDR3 in amino acids: CASSLPERAINYGYTF. The CDR3, as DNA: TGTGCCAGCAGCCTCCCGGAGAGGGCAATAAACTATGGCTACACCTTC.

The chain combines TRBV7-6 with TRBJ2-7; D is unclear. V was shortened by 4 bases and J by 3 bases, with 7 bases between the two germline ends. Germline V gene lookup returns CDR1 SGHVS and CDR2 FNYEAQ. This CDR3 region has 12 residues. The chain's CDR3 is CASSSEYYEQYF. The CDR3 DNA follows: TGTGCCAGCAGCTCCGAGTACTACGAGCAGTACTTC.

The gene calls are TRBV15 and TRBJ2-7; the D is unclear. Germline-derived CDR1 and CDR2 are LNHNV and YYDKDF (reference sequence). The CDR3 has 16 residues. Trimming pared 3 bases from V and 3 bases from J, leaving 18 bases between. The CDR3 DNA reads as TGTGCCACCAGCAGCAACCCCCACATGCCAAGCTACGAGCAGTACTTC. It is translated as CATSSNPHMPSYEQYF.

V and J are TRBV29-1 and TRBJ2-2; TRBD1 matches 7 bases. The ends lost 7 bases at V and 3 bases at J; junction bases unmatched: 2. The CDR3 loop spans 12 amino acids. CDR1 and CDR2 (germline): SQVTM, ANQGSEA. The CDR3: CSADRDTGELFF. Written as DNA, the CDR3 is TGCAGCGCCGACAGGGACACCGGGGAGCTGTTTTTT.

This chain uses TRBV5-4 with TRBJ1-2; D gene uncertain. Germline-derived CDR1 and CDR2 are SGHNT and YYREEE (reference sequence). CDR3 length equals 15 residues. V was clipped by 4 bases and J by 5 bases, with 18 bases between them. The CDR3 spells CASSVAWTGFYGYTF. The CDR3, as DNA: TGTGCCAGCAGCGTGGCCTGGACGGGCTTTTATGGCTACACCTTC. The whole variable domain, remainder taken from reference TRBV5-4 and TRBJ1-2, is ETGVTQSPTHLIKTRGQQVTLRCSSQSGHNTVSWYQQALGQGPQFIFQYYREEENGRGNFPPRFSGLQFPNYSSELNVNALELDDSALYLCASSVAWTGFYGYTFGSGTRLTVV.

The chain recombines TRBV5-4 with TRBJ2-7, with 7 bases that match TRBD2. The trim removed 2 bases at V and 4 bases at J, leaving 6 bases unmatched. From germline, CDR1 is SGHNT and CDR2 YYREEE (reference sequence). This CDR3 contains 14 residues. The CDR3, as DNA: TGTGCCAGCAGCTTCGGTCTAGCGGATTACGAGCAGTACTTC. The encoded protein is CASSFGLADYEQYF.

The chain couples TRBV5-1 to TRBJ1-1; D may be TRBD1 (5 bases). Germline V gives CDR1 SGHRS, CDR2 YFSETQ. This CDR3 spans 14 amino acids. V was clipped by 0 bases and J by 4 bases, with 10 bases between them. The CDR3 DNA reads as TGCGCCAGCAGCTTGGCGGGACGGGGCACTGAAGCTTTCTTT. It is translated as CASSLAGRGTEAFF.

The chain combines TRBV7-6 with TRBJ2-5, with 7 bases lining up with TRBD2. CDR3 size: 15 residues. In germline, CDR1 is SGHVS, CDR2 FNYEAQ. V shed 4 bases, J shed 5 bases, and the junction held 10 bases outside the gene matches. CDR3 nucleotide sequence: TGTGCCAGCAGCTCCCCTAGCGGCCTTGGGGAGACCCAGTACTTC. Translated: CASSSPSGLGETQYF.

The rearrangement uses TRBV5-4 and TRBJ2-1, with 7 bases identical to TRBD2. The CDR3 covers 15 residues. With 4 bases clipped from V and 5 bases from J, the junction kept 9 bases outside the gene matches. Germline V gene lookup returns CDR1 SGHNT and CDR2 YYREEE (reference sequence). The DNA of the CDR3 is TGTGCCAGCAGCCCAGCACTAGCGCCCAACAATGAGCAGTTCTTC. As protein: CASSPALAPNNEQFF. The whole variable domain, filled in from reference TRBV5-4 and TRBJ2-1, reads ETGVTQSPTHLIKTRGQQVTLRCSSQSGHNTVSWYQQALGQGPQFIFQYYREEENGRGNFPPRFSGLQFPNYSSELNVNALELDDSALYLCASSPALAPNNEQFFGPGTRLTVL.

The V gene is TRBV2, the J gene TRBJ2-7; TRBD2 agrees at 14 bases. The CDR3 contains 14 residues. Germline-derived CDR1 and CDR2 are SNHLY and FYNNEI. After removal of 6 bases from V and 3 bases from J, the junction contained 1 base not matched to a gene. Written as DNA, the CDR3 is TGTGCCAGCAGCGGACTAGCGGGAGGCTACGAGCAGTACTTC. Translation: CASSGLAGGYEQYF.

V gene TRBV6-5 combines with J gene TRBJ1-2; no firm D call. The V end was cut by 0 bases, the J end by 4 bases, with 6 bases between. The CDR3 covers 13 residues. CDR1 and CDR2 (germline): MNHEY, SVGAGI. The CDR3: CASSYSAGYGYTF. The DNA of the CDR3 is TGTGCCAGCAGTTACTCGGCAGGCTATGGCTACACCTTC.

V gene TRBV19 combines with J gene TRBJ1-5; D call uncertain. This CDR3 spans 17 amino acids. Germline CDR1 reads LNHDA; CDR2 reads SQIVND (reference sequence). Trimming took 1 base from V and 0 from J, leaving 13 bases between them. This CDR3 reads CASSIGTSRYSNQPQHF. The DNA of the CDR3 is TGTGCCAGTAGTATAGGAACCAGCCGGTATAGCAATCAGCCCCAGCATTTT.

The chain links TRBV5-6 to TRBJ2-7; 10 nucleotides match TRBD1. The length of the CDR3 is 16 residues. Germline V gene lookup returns CDR1 SGHDT and CDR2 YYEEEE. The V gene end was trimmed by 2 bases and the J gene end by 3 bases; junction bases not matched to a gene: 8. Here the CDR3 DNA reads TGTGCCAGCAGCTTCTTGAAGGGGACAGGGGTCTACGAGCAGTACTTC. Amino acids: CASSFLKGTGVYEQYF.

This clone appeared a few times. The V and J genes are TRBV27 and TRBJ2-3; 13 nucleotides align to TRBD2. Germline values: CDR1 MNHEY, CDR2 SMNVEV (reference sequence). CDR3 length: 16 amino acids. With V trimmed by 7 bases and J by 5 bases, 9 bases remained unmatched. The CDR3 DNA reads as TGTGCCAGCACCCCCACTAGCGGGAGGGCCATAGATACGCAGTATTTT. It is translated as CASTPTSGRAIDTQYF.

The chain's CDR3 is CASSEGDSGYEQYF. In nucleotides, the CDR3 is TGTGCCAGCAGCGAGGGGGATAGCGGTTACGAGCAGTACTTC. The chain recombines TRBV6-1 with TRBJ2-7, with D tentatively TRBD1 or TRBD2 (6 bases each). The CDR3 is 14 residues long. With 6 bases removed from V and 4 bases from J, the gap between germline ends came to 16 bases. Germline lookup yields CDR1 MNHNS and CDR2 SASEGT.

A few counts support this clone. The chain uses TRBV28 and TRBJ2-7; 10 bases align to TRBD2. V shed 7 bases, J shed 7 bases, and the junction held 13 bases outside the gene matches. Germline values: CDR1 MDHEN, CDR2 SYDVKM. The CDR3 is 15 amino acids. CDR3 sequence (DNA): TGTGCCAGCACCGCGGGGGTGCTAGCGGGGGATGAGCAGTACTTC. Amino acid sequence: CASTAGVLAGDEQYF.

The table lists this clone with a count of one. This chain uses TRBV2 with TRBJ2-2, with 9 bases that match TRBD1. With 8 bases clipped from V and 5 bases from J, the junction kept 6 bases outside the gene matches. The length of the CDR3 is 14 residues. Germline CDR1 and CDR2: SNHLY and FYNNEI. The CDR3 region has the DNA TGTGCCAGCCCCGGGACAGGGAGTACCGGGGAGCTGTTTTTT. Its translation is CASPGTGSTGELFF.

The V call is TRBV7-9, the J call TRBJ2-3, with 7 bases fitting TRBD1. The germline V gene has CDR1 SEHNR and CDR2 FQNEAQ (reference sequence). The CDR3 runs 15 residues. The V and J ends lost 4 bases and 0 bases, in that order; junction bases with no gene match: 4. CDR3 residues: CASSWTGSSTDTQYF. CDR3 sequence (DNA): TGTGCCAGCAGCTGGACAGGCTCTAGCACAGATACGCAGTATTTT.

This clone was found once. The chain links TRBV19 to TRBJ1-1; D is perhaps TRBD1 (6 bases). This CDR3 contains 15 residues. V dropped 6 bases and J dropped 1 base, with 15 bases sitting between them. Germline assignment: CDR1 LNHDA and CDR2 SQIVND (reference sequence). The CDR3 loop is CASRPGDTSNTEAFF. The CDR3 nucleotides read TGTGCCAGTAGGCCAGGGGATACCTCGAACACTGAAGCTTTCTTT.